This passage covers 5 T cell receptor beta chains from one sample sequenced in a study of shared clonotypes between healthy human individuals. Clones were read by immunoSEQ multiplex PCR, and TCRdb kept only the in-frame ones, dropping some. The sample has roughly 2 million clones, around 95% seen once. Sequencing was carried out using naive CD4+ T cells sorted from blood. Subset defined: CD45RA+ positively selected. The receptors here all came from a man aged 18 to 29 in good health.

This clone was seen once. The chain is built from TRBV6-1 and TRBJ2-3; TRBD1 aligns across 9 bases. The V and J ends lost 2 bases and 4 bases, in that order; junction bases with no gene match: 4. The CDR3 runs 15 residues. Germline V gene lookup returns CDR1 MNHNS and CDR2 SASEGT. CDR3 DNA: TGTGCCAGCAGTGAACCGGGACAGGGCTCAGATACGCAGTATTTT. Translating gives CASSEPGQGSDTQYF.

The DNA of the CDR3 is TGTGCCAGCACCTATGGCAGGGGTACTGAAGCTTTCTTT. Protein sequence: CASTYGRGTEAFF. The chain is built from TRBV13 and TRBJ1-1; maybe TRBD1 (6 bases). V lost 7 bases to trimming and J lost 5 bases, with 14 bases between them. The length of the CDR3 is 13 residues. Germline V gives CDR1 PRHDT, CDR2 FYEKMQ (reference sequence).

The chain's CDR3 is CASSVGQLGQRHSYEQYF. In DNA form, the CDR3 reads TGTGCCAGCAGCGTAGGTCAGTTGGGACAGCGACACTCCTACGAGCAGTACTTC. The V gene is TRBV9, the J gene TRBJ2-7, with 7 bases aligning to TRBD1. The CDR3 is 18 residues long. CDR1 and CDR2 (germline): SGDLS, YYNGEE. J gave up 0 bases and V 0 bases, and 12 bases lay outside the gene matches.

The chain uses TRBV5-1 and TRBJ2-1; 9 nucleotides align to TRBD2. The CDR3 totals 18 residues. Germline assignment: CDR1 SGHRS and CDR2 YFSETQ. Trimming removed 0 bases from V and 1 base from J; junction bases left unmatched: 8. CDR3 amino acids: CASSLASVAGVSYNEQFF. The CDR3 DNA follows: TGCGCCAGCAGCTTGGCCTCGGTAGCGGGGGTGTCCTACAATGAGCAGTTCTTC.

This sequence joins TRBV5-6 and TRBJ1-6; D possibly corresponds to TRBD1 (5 bases). CDR1 SGHDT and CDR2 YYEEEE come from the germline V gene. Trimming took off 0 bases at V and 9 bases at J, with 10 bases between the two ends. CDR3 length: 14 residues. This CDR3 is CASSLGQTTSPLHF. The CDR3 DNA is TGTGCCAGCAGCTTGGGACAGACGACTTCACCCCTCCACTTT.